The 12 T cell receptor beta chains listed next were all sequenced from one sample in a study of CD8+CD57+ T cells in acquired aplastic anemia. TCR beta VDJ and CDR3 profiles were obtained from a genomic DNA template. TCRdb reprocessed the reads with MiXCR, giving one entry per CDR3 protein. The profile shows over 250,000 distinct CDR3 sequences, 45% to 65% of them singletons. Sequencing was done on patients that had shown CD8+CD57+ cell expansion by flow cytometry. Sequencing was done on a sample of sorted CD4+, CD8+, or CD8+CD57+ T cells (not recorded which) from PBMCs. All receptors derive from a human donor with aplastic anemia.

This chain links TRBV7-9 with TRBJ1-2; no clear D. The germline V gene has CDR1 SEHNR and CDR2 FQNEAQ (reference sequence). V was shortened by 1 base and J by 4 bases, with 10 bases between the two germline ends. The CDR3 has 14 residues. CDR3 protein: CASSLEGRSYGYTF. The CDR3 DNA follows: TGTGCCAGCAGCTTAGAAGGCAGGAGCTATGGCTACACCTTC.

This clonotype was counted only a few times. The genes are TRBV24-1 and TRBJ1-1; D not certain. Trimming removed 4 bases at V and 5 bases at J, with 16 bases between. CDR1 is KGHDR and CDR2 is SFDVKD in the germline V gene. The CDR3 is made up of 15 amino acids. In nucleotides, the CDR3 is TGTGCCACCAGTGACCCCCGGGGAGGAAGGACTGAAGCTTTCTTT. Protein sequence: CATSDPRGGRTEAFF.

This chain uses TRBV15 with TRBJ1-5; D gene unclear. Germline-derived CDR1 and CDR2 are LNHNV and YYDKDF (reference sequence). V lost 5 bases and J 7 bases, leaving 15 bases between the germline ends. This CDR3 comprises 14 residues. The CDR3 DNA reads as TGTGCCACCAGCGATAGAATGCTGGGCCAGCCCCAGCATTTT. Encoded protein: CATSDRMLGQPQHF.

The V gene is TRBV20-1, the J gene TRBJ2-3; D remains ambiguous. V dropped 7 bases and J dropped 0 bases, with 17 bases sitting between them. This CDR3 region has 15 residues. Germline V gene sequence: CDR1 DFQATT, CDR2 SNEGSKA (reference sequence). CDR3 nucleotides: TGCAGTGTTCGTCGGCAGAAGGGTAGCACAGATACGCAGTATTTT. Translation: CSVRRQKGSTDTQYF.

The V and J genes are TRBV7-2 and TRBJ1-3; D is possibly TRBD1 (5 bases). The CDR3 spans 14 residues. CDR1 and CDR2 (germline): SGHTA, FQGNSA. V was clipped by 3 bases and J by 5 bases, with 11 bases between them. Here the CDR3 reads CASSFVGTRNTIYF. The CDR3 DNA sequence: TGTGCCAGCAGCTTTGTAGGGACTCGAAACACCATATATTTT.

The chain is built from TRBV20-1 and TRBJ2-1, with TRBD2 identical over 13 bases. The CDR3 runs to 15 residues. V lost 6 bases to trimming and J lost 4 bases; unmatched junction nucleotides: 6. Germline assignment: CDR1 DFQATT and CDR2 SNEGSKA (reference sequence). CDR3 sequence: CSAPRTSGGYNEQFF. For the CDR3, the DNA is TGCAGTGCCCCAAGGACTAGCGGGGGATACAATGAGCAGTTCTTC.

With regard to this clonotype: Just one base apart from a much larger clone, this may be a read error. V usage is TRBV14 and J usage is TRBJ1-2; D may be TRBD1 (5 bases). The V gene's germline CDR1 is SGHDN and CDR2 FVKESK. V was cut by 8 bases and J by 9 bases, with 19 bases left in between. The CDR3 runs to 13 residues. Here the CDR3 DNA reads TGTGCCAGCTCACCAACAGATGTGGGACGCTACACCTTC. Translated: CASSPTDVGRYTF.

At least ten counts were recorded for this clonotype. The chain carries TRBV15 and TRBJ1-1, with 8 nucleotides matching TRBD1. The CDR3 loop spans 13 amino acids. Germline trimming cut 8 bases from V and 4 bases from J; bases unmatched to any gene: 6. Per the germline V gene, CDR1 is LNHNV and CDR2 is YYDKDF (reference sequence). In DNA, the CDR3 is TGTGCCACCCGCACAGGGGGAGGCACTGAAGCTTTCTTT. Encoded protein: CATRTGGGTEAFF.

The rearrangement links TRBV7-3 to TRBJ2-6; D ambiguous. V lost 0 bases to trimming and J lost 0 bases, with 12 bases between them. The CDR3 has 18 residues. Germline CDR1 SGHTA, CDR2 FQGTGA. Written as DNA, the CDR3 is TGTGCCAGCAGCTTAACTCCCCTACGGATCTCTGGGGCCAACGTCCTGACTTTC. Its translation: CASSLTPLRISGANVLTF. Combining the CDR3 with reference TRBV7-3 and TRBJ2-6 gives the whole variable domain GAGVSQTPSNKVTEKGKYVELRCDPISGHTALYWYRQSLGQGPEFLIYFQGTGAADDSGLPNDRFFAVRPEGSVSTLKIQRTERGDSAVYLCASSLTPLRISGANVLTFGAGSRLTVL.

On this clonotype itself: An end of the junction does not agree with germline; a read error may underlie this. V gene TRBV29-1 combines with J gene TRBJ1-1; TRBD1 is a possible D gene (6 bases). The CDR3 runs to 13 residues. Germline CDR1 SQVTM, CDR2 ANQGSEA. The CDR3 reads CGVARGTNTEAFF. CDR3 nucleotide sequence: TGCGGCGTTGCTCGGGGGACAAACACTGAGGCTTTCTTT.

This clonotype came up many times. The chain has TRBV7-9 and TRBJ1-1; TRBD1 is a possible D gene (6 bases). This CDR3 spans 15 amino acids. V lost 3 bases and J 2 bases, leaving 13 bases between the germline ends. The germline gives CDR1 SEHNR, CDR2 FQNEAQ (reference sequence). DNA of the CDR3: TGTGCCAGCAGCTTGAGTCACAGGGATAACACTGAAGCTTTCTTT. Residues: CASSLSHRDNTEAFF.

This clonotype was counted between two and nine times. This chain links TRBV7-2 with TRBJ2-3, with TRBD2 matching over 8 bases. The CDR3 totals 14 residues. V was clipped by 4 bases and J by 6 bases; unmatched bases: 6. Germline loops: CDR1 SGHTA, CDR2 FQGNSA. CDR3 region: CASSSGGGADTQYF. DNA of the CDR3: TGTGCCAGCAGCTCGGGGGGGGGCGCGGATACGCAGTATTTT.